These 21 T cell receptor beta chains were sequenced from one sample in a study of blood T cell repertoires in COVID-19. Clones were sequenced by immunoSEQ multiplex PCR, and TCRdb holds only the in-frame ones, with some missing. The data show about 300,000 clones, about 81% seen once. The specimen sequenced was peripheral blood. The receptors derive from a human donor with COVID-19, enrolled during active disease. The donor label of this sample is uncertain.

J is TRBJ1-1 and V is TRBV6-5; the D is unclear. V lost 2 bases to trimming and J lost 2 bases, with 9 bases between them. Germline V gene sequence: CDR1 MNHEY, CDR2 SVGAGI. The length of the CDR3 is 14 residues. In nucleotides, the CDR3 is TGTGCCAGCAGTTACCGAGGCCGAAACACTGAAGCTTTCTTT. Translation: CASSYRGRNTEAFF.

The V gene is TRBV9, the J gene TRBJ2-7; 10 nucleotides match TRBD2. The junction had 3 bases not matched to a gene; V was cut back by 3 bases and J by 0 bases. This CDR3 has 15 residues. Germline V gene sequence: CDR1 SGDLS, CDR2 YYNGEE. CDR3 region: CASSASSGSSYEQYF. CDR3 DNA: TGTGCCAGCAGCGCTTCTAGCGGGAGCTCCTACGAGCAGTACTTC. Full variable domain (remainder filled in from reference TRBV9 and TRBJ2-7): DSGVTQTPKHLITATGQRVTLRCSPRSGDLSVYWYQQSLDQGLQFLIQYYNGEERAKGNILERFSAQQFPDLHSELNLSSLELGDSALYFCASSASSGSSYEQYFGPGTRLTVT.

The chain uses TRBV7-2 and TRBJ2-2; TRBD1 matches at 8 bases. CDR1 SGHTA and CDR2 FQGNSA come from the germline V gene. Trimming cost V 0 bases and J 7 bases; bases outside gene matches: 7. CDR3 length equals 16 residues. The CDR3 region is CASSLAAQGTGGELFF. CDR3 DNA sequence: TGTGCCAGCAGCTTAGCCGCCCAGGGGACAGGCGGGGAGCTGTTTTTT.

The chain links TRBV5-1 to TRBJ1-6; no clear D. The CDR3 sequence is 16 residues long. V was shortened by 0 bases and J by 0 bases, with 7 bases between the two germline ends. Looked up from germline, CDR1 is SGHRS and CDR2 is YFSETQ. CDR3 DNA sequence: TGCGCCAGCAGCTTGGATCCGAGCTCCTATAATTCACCCCTCCACTTT. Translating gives CASSLDPSSYNSPLHF. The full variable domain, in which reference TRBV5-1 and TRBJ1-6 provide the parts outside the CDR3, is KAGVTQTPRYLIKTRGQQVTLSCSPISGHRSVSWYQQTPGQGLQFLFEYFSETQRNKGNFPGRFSGRQFSNSRSEMNVSTLELGDSALYLCASSLDPSSYNSPLHFGNGTRLTVT.

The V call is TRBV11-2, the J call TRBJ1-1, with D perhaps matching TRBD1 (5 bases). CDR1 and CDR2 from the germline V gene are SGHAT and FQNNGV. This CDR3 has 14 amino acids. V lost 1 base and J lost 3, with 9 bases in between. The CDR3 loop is CASSLVPRDTEAFF. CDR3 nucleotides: TGTGCCAGCAGCTTAGTCCCCAGGGACACTGAAGCTTTCTTT.

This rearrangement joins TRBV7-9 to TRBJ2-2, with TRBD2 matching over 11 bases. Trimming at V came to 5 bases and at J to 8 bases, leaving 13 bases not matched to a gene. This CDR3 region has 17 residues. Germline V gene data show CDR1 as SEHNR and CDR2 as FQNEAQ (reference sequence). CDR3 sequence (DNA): TGTGCCAGCAGCCCGACAGGGCTAGCGGGAGGAGGAGGGGAGCTGTTTTTT. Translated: CASSPTGLAGGGGELFF.

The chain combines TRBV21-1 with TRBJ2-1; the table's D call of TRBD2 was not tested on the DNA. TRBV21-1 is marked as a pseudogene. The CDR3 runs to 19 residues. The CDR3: CASRVTSGTSGTCYNEQFF. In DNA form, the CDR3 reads TGTGCCAGCAGAGTTACATCCGGGACTAGCGGGACCTGCTACAATGAGCAGTTCTTC.

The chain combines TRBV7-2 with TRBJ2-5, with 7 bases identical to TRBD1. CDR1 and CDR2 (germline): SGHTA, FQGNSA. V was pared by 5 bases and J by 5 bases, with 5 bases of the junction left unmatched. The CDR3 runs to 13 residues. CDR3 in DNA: TGTGCCAGCAGCCTACAGGGGCGGGAGACCCAGTACTTC. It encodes CASSLQGRETQYF. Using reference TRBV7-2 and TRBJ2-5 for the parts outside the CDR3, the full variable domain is GAGVSQSPSNKVTEKGKDVELRCDPISGHTALYWYRQSLGQGLEFLIYFQGNSAPDKSGLPSDRFSAERTGGSVSTLTIQRTQQEDSAVYLCASSLQGRETQYFGPGTRLLVL.

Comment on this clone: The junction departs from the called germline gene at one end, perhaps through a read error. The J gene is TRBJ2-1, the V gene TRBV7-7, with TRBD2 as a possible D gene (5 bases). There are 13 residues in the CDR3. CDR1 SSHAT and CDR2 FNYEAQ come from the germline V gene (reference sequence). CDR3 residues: CASSIGEYNEQFF. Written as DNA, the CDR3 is TGTGCTAGCAGTATCGGGGAATACAATGAGCAGTTCTTC.

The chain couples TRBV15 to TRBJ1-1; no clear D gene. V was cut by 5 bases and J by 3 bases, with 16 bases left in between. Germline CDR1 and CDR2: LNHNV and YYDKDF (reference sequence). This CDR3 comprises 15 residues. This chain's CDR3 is CATSGRTLSHTEAFF. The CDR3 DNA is TGTGCCACCAGCGGTCGAACACTATCCCACACTGAAGCTTTCTTT.

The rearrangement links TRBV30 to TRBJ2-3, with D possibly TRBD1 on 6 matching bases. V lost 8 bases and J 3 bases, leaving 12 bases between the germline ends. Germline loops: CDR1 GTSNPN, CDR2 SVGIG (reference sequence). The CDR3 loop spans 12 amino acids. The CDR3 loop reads CARQRGTDTQYF. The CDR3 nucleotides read TGTGCCCGCCAAAGGGGGACAGATACGCAGTATTTT.

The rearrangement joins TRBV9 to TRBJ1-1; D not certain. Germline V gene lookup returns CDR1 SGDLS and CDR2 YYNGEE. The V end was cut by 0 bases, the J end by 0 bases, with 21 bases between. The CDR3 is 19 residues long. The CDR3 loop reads CASSVAATGDTILNTEAFF. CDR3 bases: TGTGCCAGCAGCGTAGCCGCGACGGGTGATACCATACTGAACACTGAAGCTTTCTTT.

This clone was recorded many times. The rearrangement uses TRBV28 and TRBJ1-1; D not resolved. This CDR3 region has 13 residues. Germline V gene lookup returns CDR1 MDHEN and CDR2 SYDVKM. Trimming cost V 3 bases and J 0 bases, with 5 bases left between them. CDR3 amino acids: CASSFLVNTEAFF. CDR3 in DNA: TGTGCCAGCAGTTTTCTTGTGAACACTGAAGCTTTCTTT.

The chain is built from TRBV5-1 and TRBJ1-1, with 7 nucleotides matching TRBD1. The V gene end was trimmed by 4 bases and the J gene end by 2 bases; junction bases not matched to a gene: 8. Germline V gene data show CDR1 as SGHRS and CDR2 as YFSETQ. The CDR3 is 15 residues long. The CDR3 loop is CASSQRGQPNTEAFF. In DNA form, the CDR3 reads TGCGCCAGCAGCCAAAGGGGACAGCCAAACACTGAAGCTTTCTTT. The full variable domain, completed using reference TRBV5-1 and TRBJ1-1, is KAGVTQTPRYLIKTRGQQVTLSCSPISGHRSVSWYQQTPGQGLQFLFEYFSETQRNKGNFPGRFSGRQFSNSRSEMNVSTLELGDSALYLCASSQRGQPNTEAFFGQGTRLTVV.

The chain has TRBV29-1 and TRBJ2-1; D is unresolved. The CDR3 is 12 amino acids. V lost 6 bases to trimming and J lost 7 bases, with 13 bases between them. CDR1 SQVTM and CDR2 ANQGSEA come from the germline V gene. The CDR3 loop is CSVSVVDNEQFF. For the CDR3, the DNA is TGCAGCGTCTCGGTAGTTGATAATGAGCAGTTCTTC.

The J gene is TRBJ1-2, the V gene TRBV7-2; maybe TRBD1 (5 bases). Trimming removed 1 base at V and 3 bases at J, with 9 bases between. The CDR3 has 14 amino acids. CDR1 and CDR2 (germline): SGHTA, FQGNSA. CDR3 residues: CASSLGGRDYGYTF. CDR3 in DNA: TGTGCCAGCAGCTTAGGTGGCAGGGACTATGGCTACACCTTC.

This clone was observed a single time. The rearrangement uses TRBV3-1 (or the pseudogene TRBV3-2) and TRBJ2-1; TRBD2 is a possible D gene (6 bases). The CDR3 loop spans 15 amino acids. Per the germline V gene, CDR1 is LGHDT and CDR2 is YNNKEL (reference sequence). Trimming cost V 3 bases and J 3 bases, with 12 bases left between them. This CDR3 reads CASSQGTGVYNEQFF. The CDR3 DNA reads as TGTGCCAGCAGCCAGGGGACTGGAGTCTACAATGAGCAGTTCTTC.

CDR3 DNA sequence: TGCGCCAGCAGCTTGGTAGGGACAGGGAACTACGAGCAGTACTTC. It translates to CASSLVGTGNYEQYF. The chain has TRBV5-1 and TRBJ2-7; 9 bases fit TRBD1. CDR3 length: 15 residues. Germline V gene data show CDR1 as SGHRS and CDR2 as YFSETQ. Trimming took 0 bases from V and 3 from J; bases not matched to a gene: 4.

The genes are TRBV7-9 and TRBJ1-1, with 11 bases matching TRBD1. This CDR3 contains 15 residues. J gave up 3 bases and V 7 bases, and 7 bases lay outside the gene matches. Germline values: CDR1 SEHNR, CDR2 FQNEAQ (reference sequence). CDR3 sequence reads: CASTTGTGGYTEAFF. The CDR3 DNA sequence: TGTGCCAGCACCACTGGGACAGGGGGATACACTGAAGCTTTCTTT.

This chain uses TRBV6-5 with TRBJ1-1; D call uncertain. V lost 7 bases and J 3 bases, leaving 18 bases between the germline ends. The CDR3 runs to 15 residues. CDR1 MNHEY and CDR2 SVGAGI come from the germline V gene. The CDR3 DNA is TGTGCCAGCACCGCCGGAGGAGTACCGGACACTGAAGCTTTCTTT. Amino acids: CASTAGGVPDTEAFF.

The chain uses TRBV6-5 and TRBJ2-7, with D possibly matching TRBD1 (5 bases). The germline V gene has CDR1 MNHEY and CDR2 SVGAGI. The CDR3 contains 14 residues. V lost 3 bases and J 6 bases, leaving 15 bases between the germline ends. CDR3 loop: CASSYVGVKGEQYF. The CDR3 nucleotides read TGTGCCAGCAGTTATGTAGGGGTAAAGGGCGAGCAGTACTTC.